The subject of this entry is one T cell receptor (beta chain). These data originate in a study of T cell changes during pregnancy in multiple sclerosis. Assay used: immunoSEQ multiplex PCR; TCRdb lists only in-frame clones, some missing. The table lists about 83,000 clones, around 90% of them singletons, with around 3.4% in the top ten. V lost 6 bases to trimming and J lost 0 bases, with 12 bases between them. The CDR3 has 15 residues. Germline assignment: CDR1 MDHEN and CDR2 SYDVKM. The origin of this receptor is a female donor in good health, serving as a control in a pregnancy study. Some clones in this sample may be carry-over from other donors' samples. The V gene is TRBV28, the J gene TRBJ1-3; no reliable D call. Sequencing used PBMCs, obtained in the first trimester of pregnancy. CDR3 coding DNA: TGTGCCAGCAGCCCCCACACAGACTCTGGAAACACCATATATTTT. This translates into CASSPHTDSGNTIYF.